Detailed here is one T cell receptor (beta chain). The entry originates in a study of cytomegalovirus exposure and HLA in healthy donors. Germline CDR1 is LGHNA and CDR2 is YNFKEQ. After removal of 0 bases from V and 0 bases from J, the junction contained 8 bases not matched to a gene. The CDR3 consists of 17 residues. PCR amplification relied on 60 Vbeta primers (plus 13 Jbeta primers). This table comes from immunoSEQ multiplex PCR, and its TCRdb copy is limited to in-frame clones, with some not included. The sample includes 120,000 to 150,000 clones, 60% to 85% seen only once; the top ten take approximately 1.2%.

The sample was PBMCs. The TCR sequence derives from a male donor in good health and CMV-seropositive. V and J are TRBV4-2 and TRBJ2-7; 7 nucleotides align to TRBD2. CDR3 coding DNA: TGTGCCAGCAGCCAAGATCTTTCCGGGGGGAACTCCTACGAGCAGTACTTC. Translating it yields CASSQDLSGGNSYEQYF.